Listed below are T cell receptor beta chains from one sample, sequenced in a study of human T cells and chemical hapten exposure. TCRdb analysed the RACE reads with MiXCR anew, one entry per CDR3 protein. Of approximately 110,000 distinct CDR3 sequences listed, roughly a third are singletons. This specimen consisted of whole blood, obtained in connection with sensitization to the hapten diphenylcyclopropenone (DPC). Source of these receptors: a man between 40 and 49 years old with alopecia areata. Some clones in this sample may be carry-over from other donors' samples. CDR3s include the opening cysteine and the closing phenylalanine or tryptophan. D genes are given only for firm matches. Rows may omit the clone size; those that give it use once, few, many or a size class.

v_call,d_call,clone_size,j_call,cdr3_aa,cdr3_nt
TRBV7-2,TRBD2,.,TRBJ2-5,CASSLVTSGRRLDQETQYF,TGTGCCAGCAGCCTGGTCACTAGCGGGAGACGGTTGGACCAAGAGACCCAGTACTTC
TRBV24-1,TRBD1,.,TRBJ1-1,CATSANPGQGNTEAFF,TGTGCCACCAGTGCCAACCCAGGACAGGGGAACACTGAAGCTTTCTTT
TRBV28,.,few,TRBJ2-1,CASSQPLAHYNEQFF,TGTGCCAGCAGCCAGCCTCTAGCGCACTACAATGAGCAGTTCTTC
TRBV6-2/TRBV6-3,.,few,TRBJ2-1,CASSLTSSYNEQFF,TGTGCCAGCAGTTTAACGAGCTCCTACAATGAGCAGTTCTTC
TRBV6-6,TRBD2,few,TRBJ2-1,CASSGLAGGPGNEQFF,TGTGCCAGCAGCGGACTAGCGGGAGGGCCGGGTAATGAGCAGTTCTTC
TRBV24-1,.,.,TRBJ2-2,CATSDPDRDTGELFF,TGTGCCACCAGTGATCCGGACAGAGACACCGGGGAGCTGTTTTTT
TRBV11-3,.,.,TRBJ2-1,CASSLNSFEQFF,TGTGCCAGCAGCTTAAATTCTTTTGAGCAGTTCTTC
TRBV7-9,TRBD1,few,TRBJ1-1,CASSPRDRGTEAFF,TGTGCCAGCAGCCCCCGGGACAGGGGTACTGAAGCTTTCTTT
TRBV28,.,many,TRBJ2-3,CASTRSSLTDTQYF,TGTGCCAGCACCCGGTCTTCTCTCACAGATACGCAGTATTTT
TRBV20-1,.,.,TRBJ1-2,CSARRLATYGYTF,TGCAGTGCTCGTCGTTTGGCGACCTATGGCTACACCTTC
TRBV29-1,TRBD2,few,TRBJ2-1,CSARLAGGIQGEQFF,TGCAGCGCTAGACTAGCGGGAGGTATTCAAGGGGAGCAGTTCTTC
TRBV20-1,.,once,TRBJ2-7,CSASARSGYEQYF,TGCAGTGCTAGTGCTAGATCAGGGTACGAGCAGTACTTC
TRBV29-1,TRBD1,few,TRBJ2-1,CSFHRGSSYNEQFF,TGCAGCTTCCACAGGGGGAGCTCCTACAATGAGCAGTTCTTC
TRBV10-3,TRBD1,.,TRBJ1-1,CAIISRTGDTEAFF,TGTGCCATCATTTCTCGGACAGGGGACACTGAAGCTTTCTTT
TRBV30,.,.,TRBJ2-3,CAWSLPHSRGTDTQYF,TGTGCCTGGAGCCTCCCCCACAGTAGAGGCACAGATACGCAGTATTTT
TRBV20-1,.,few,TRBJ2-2,CSARWGTNTGELFF,TGCAGTGCCAGATGGGGAACCAACACCGGGGAGCTGTTTTTT
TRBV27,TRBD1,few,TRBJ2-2,CASSPGQGKKDTGELFF,TGTGCCAGCAGTCCCGGACAGGGGAAAAAGGACACCGGGGAGCTGTTTTTT
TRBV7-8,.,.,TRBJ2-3,CASSLRIRVTDTQYF,TGTGCCAGCAGCTTACGGATCCGGGTCACAGATACGCAGTATTTT
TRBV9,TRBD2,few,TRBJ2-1,CASSVAGGRANEQFF,TGTGCCAGCAGCGTAGCCGGCGGGAGGGCCAATGAGCAGTTCTTC
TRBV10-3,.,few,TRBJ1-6,CAISERQGNSPLHF,TGTGCCATCAGTGAGAGGCAGGGGAATTCACCCCTCCACTTT
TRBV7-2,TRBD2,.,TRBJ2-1,CASSPGLAGSDEQFF,TGTGCCAGCAGCCCTGGACTAGCGGGTAGCGATGAGCAGTTCTTC
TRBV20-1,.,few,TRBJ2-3,CSAPRLDTQYF,TGCAGTGCTCCAAGACTAGATACGCAGTATTTT
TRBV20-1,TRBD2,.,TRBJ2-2,CSASPSGRMTGELFF,TGCAGTGCTAGTCCTAGCGGGAGGATGACCGGGGAGCTGTTTTTT
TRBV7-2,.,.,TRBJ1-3,CASSLDSSVGNTIYF,TGTGCCAGCAGCTTGGACAGCTCCGTTGGAAACACCATATATTTT
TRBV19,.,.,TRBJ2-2,CASSMTGTGELFF,TGTGCCAGTAGTATGACGGGCACCGGGGAGCTGTTTTTT
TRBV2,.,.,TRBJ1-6,CASNEGYILHF,TGTGCCAGCAATGAGGGGTATATCCTCCACTTT
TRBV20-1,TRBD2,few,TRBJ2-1,CSAGWERDFRREQFF,TGCAGTGCGGGATGGGAGCGGGATTTCCGTCGCGAGCAGTTCTTC
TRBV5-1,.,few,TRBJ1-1,CASTPTELTEAFF,TGCGCCAGCACCCCCACGGAGCTCACTGAAGCTTTCTTT
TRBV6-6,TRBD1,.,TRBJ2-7,CASSYSGGQFYEQYF,TGTGCCAGCAGTTACTCAGGGGGACAGTTCTACGAGCAGTACTTC
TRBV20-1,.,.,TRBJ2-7,CSARVGVDEQYF,TGCAGTGCCAGAGTGGGGGTGGACGAGCAGTACTTC
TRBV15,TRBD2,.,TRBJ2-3,CATLNRGLAGVADTQYF,TGTGCCACCCTTAACAGAGGACTAGCGGGAGTAGCAGATACGCAGTATTTT
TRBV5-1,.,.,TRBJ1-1,CASSSTTAAATEAFF,TGCGCCAGCAGCTCGACGACAGCGGCGGCCACTGAAGCTTTCTTT
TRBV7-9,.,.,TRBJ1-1,CASSLMLRGEMNTEAFF,TGTGCCAGCAGCTTAATGTTGAGGGGAGAGATGAACACTGAAGCTTTCTTT
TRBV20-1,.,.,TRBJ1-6,CSASWADSPLHF,TGCAGTGCTAGTTGGGCCGATTCACCCCTCCACTTT
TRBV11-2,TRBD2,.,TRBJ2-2,CASSHGGTGELFF,TGTGCCAGCAGCCACGGGGGGACCGGGGAGCTGTTTTTT
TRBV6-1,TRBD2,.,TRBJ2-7,CASSSGTSGTYEQYF,TGTGCCAGCAGTTCCGGGACTAGCGGAACCTACGAGCAGTACTTC
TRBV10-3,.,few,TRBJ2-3,CAIRSGLTSTDTQYF,TGTGCCATCAGATCGGGACTTACTAGCACAGATACGCAGTATTTT
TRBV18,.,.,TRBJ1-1,CASSATGNTEAFF,TGTGCCAGCTCAGCGACAGGTAACACTGAAGCTTTCTTT
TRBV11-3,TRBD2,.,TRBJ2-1,CASSRTSGSSYNEQFF,TGTGCCAGCAGCCGGACTAGCGGGAGCTCCTACAATGAGCAGTTCTTC
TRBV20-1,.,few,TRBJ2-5,CSALRDWQETQYF,TGCAGTGCCCTCCGGGACTGGCAAGAGACCCAGTACTTC
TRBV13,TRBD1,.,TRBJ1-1,CASSLFWDSTEAFF,TGTGCCAGCAGCTTATTTTGGGACAGCACTGAAGCTTTCTTT
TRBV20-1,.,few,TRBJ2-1,CSARDRGLKQFF,TGCAGTGCTAGAGACCGCGGATTAAAGCAGTTCTTC
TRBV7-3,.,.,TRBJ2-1,CASSPIAQGASYNEQFF,TGTGCCAGCAGCCCCATCGCCCAGGGAGCGTCCTACAATGAGCAGTTCTTC
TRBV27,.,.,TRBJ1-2,CASSLSAGPYGYTF,TGTGCCAGCAGTTTATCAGCAGGACCCTATGGCTACACCTTC
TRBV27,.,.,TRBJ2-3,CASSFVLPADTQYF,TGTGCCAGCAGTTTTGTCTTGCCAGCAGATACGCAGTATTTT
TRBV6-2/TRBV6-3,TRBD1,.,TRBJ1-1,CASSYSRQGPPMNTEAFF,TGTGCCAGCAGTTACTCGAGACAGGGGCCGCCCATGAACACTGAAGCTTTCTTT
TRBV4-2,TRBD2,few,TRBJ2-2,CASSQASGRGSTGELFF,TGTGCCAGCAGCCAAGCTAGCGGGAGAGGGAGCACCGGGGAGCTGTTTTTT
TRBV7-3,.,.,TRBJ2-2,CASSLTGPGAGELFF,TGTGCCAGCAGCCTAACGGGACCGGGCGCCGGGGAGCTGTTTTTT
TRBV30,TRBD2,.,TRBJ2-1,CAWGTSGNNEQFF,TGTGCCTGGGGGACTAGCGGGAACAATGAGCAGTTCTTC
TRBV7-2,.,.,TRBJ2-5,CASSLVFGQPFAETQYF,TGTGCCAGCAGCTTGGTTTTTGGACAGCCTTTCGCAGAGACCCAGTACTTC
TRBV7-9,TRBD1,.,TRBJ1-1,CASSAGQGSTEAFF,TGTGCCAGCAGCGCAGGACAGGGGAGCACTGAAGCTTTCTTT
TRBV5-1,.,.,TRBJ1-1,CASHGGQGTTEAFF,TGCGCCAGCCATGGAGGGCAGGGTACCACTGAAGCTTTCTTT
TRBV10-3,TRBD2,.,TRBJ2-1,CAISEPGWTSSYNEQFF,TGTGCCATCAGTGAGCCGGGATGGACTAGCTCCTACAATGAGCAGTTCTTC
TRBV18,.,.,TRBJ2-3,CASSLEGTRGDTQYF,TGTGCCAGCTCCCTTGAAGGGACAAGAGGAGATACGCAGTATTTT
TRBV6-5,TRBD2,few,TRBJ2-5,CASSTRLAGGGAQYF,TGTGCCAGCAGTACCCGACTAGCGGGAGGTGGGGCCCAGTACTTC
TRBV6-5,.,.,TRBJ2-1,CASSDSIRSSYNEQFF,TGTGCCAGCAGCGACTCGATAAGGAGCTCCTACAATGAGCAGTTCTTC
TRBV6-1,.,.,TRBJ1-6,CASRPPGTINSPLHF,TGTGCCAGCAGGCCTCCCGGGACCATTAATTCACCCCTCCACTTT
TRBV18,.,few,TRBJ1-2,CASSPRRDGYTF,TGTGCCAGCTCACCAAGGAGAGATGGCTACACCTTC
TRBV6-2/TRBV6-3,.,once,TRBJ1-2,CASSYSSSARGNYGYTF,TGTGCCAGCAGTTACTCGTCGTCTGCGCGGGGAAACTATGGCTACACCTTC
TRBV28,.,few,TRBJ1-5,CASSPGLGSNQPQHF,TGTGCCAGCAGTCCGGGACTAGGAAGCAATCAGCCCCAGCATTTT